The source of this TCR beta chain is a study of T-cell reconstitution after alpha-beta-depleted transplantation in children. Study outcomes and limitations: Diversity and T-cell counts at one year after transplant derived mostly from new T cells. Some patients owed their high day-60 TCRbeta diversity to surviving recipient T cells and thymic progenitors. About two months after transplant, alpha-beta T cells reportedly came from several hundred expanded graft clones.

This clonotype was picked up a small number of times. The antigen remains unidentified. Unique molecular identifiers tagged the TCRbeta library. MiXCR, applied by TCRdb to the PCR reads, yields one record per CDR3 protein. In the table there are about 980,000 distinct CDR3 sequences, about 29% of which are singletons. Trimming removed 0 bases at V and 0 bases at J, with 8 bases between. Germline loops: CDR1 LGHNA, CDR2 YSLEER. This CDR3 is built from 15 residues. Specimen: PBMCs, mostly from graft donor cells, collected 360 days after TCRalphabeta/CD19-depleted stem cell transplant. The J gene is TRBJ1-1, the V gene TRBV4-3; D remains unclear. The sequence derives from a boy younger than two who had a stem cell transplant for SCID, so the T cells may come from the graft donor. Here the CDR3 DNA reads TGCGCCAGCAGCCAAGAAAGGTATCTGAACACTGAAGCTTTCTTT. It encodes CASSQERYLNTEAFF.